This TCR beta chain was found in a study of control samples from healthy donors and cancer patients. Germline V gene sequence: CDR1 MNHNY, CDR2 SVGAGI (reference sequence). The CDR3 has 14 residues. Trimming removed 3 bases at V and 2 bases at J, with 11 bases between. Some clones are missing from TCRdb's copy, which holds only in-frame ones; the method was immunoSEQ multiplex PCR. The profile covers 130,000 or so clones, with 92% appearing a single time and around 6% taken by the ten largest. The clonotype originates from a man between 18 and 35 years old in good health. The chain has TRBV6-6 and TRBJ2-7; D remains ambiguous. The sequencing sample was made of blood. The CDR3 is CASSYMVAPYEQYF. The CDR3 DNA reads TGTGCCAGCAGTTATATGGTGGCTCCCTACGAGCAGTACTTC.